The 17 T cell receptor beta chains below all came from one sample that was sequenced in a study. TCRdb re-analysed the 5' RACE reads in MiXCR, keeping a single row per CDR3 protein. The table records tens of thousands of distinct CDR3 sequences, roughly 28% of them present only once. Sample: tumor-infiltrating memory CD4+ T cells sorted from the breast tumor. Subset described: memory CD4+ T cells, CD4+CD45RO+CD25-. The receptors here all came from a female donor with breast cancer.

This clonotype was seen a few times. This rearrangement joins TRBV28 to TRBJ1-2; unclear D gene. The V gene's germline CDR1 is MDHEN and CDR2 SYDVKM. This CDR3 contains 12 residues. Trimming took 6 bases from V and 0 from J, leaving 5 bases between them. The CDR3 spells CASRTPNYGYTF. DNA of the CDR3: TGTGCCAGCAGGACTCCTAACTATGGCTACACCTTC.

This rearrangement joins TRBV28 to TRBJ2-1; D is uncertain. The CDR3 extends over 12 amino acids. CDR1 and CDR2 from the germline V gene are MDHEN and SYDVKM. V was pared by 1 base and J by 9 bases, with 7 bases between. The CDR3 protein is CASSLLRTEQFF. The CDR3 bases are TGTGCCAGCAGTTTATTGCGGACTGAGCAGTTCTTC.

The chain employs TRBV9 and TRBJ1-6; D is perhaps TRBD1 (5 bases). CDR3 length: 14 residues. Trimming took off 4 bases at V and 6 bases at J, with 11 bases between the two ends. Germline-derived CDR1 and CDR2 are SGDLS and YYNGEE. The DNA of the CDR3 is TGTGCCAGCAGCACCCAGGGTAGTAATTCACCCCTCCACTTT. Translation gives CASSTQGSNSPLHF.

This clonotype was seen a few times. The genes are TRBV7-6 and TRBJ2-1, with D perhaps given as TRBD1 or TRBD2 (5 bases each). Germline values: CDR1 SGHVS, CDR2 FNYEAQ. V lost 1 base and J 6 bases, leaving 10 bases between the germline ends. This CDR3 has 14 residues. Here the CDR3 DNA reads TGTGCCAGCAGCTTAGGTCGGGGACCCAATGAGCAGTTCTTC. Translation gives CASSLGRGPNEQFF.

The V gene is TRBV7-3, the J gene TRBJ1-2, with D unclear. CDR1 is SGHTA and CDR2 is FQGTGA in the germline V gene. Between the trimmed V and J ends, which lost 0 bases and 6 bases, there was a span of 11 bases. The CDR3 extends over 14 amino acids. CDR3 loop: CASSLTRDHDGYTF. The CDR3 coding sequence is TGTGCCAGCAGCTTAACCAGAGATCACGATGGCTACACCTTC.

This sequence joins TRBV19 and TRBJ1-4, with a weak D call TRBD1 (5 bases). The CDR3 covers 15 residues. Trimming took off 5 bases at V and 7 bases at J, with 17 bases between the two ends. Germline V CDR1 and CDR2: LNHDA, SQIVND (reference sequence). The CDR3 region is CASSGPSGGREKLFF. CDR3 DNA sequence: TGTGCCAGTAGTGGCCCCTCCGGGGGTCGTGAAAAACTGTTTTTT.

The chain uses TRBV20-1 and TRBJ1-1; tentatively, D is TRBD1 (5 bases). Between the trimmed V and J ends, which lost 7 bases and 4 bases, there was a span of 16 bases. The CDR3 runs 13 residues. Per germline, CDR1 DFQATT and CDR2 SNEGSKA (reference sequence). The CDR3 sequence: CSGQTSGGTEAFF. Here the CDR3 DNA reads TGCAGTGGACAGACCTCGGGCGGCACTGAAGCTTTCTTT.

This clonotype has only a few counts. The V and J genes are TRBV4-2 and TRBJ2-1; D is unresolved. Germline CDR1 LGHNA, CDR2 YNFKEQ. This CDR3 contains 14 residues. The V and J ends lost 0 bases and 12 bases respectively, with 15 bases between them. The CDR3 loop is CASSQDTRSLGQFF. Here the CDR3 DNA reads TGTGCCAGCAGCCAAGATACCAGGTCATTGGGGCAGTTCTTC.

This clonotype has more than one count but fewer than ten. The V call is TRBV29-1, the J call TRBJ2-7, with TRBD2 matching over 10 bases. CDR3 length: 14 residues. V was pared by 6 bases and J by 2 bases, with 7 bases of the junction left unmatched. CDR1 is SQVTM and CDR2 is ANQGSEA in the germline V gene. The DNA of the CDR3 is TGCAGCGTGTTAAAGCGGGAGGGCCCCTACGAGCAGTACTTC. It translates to CSVLKREGPYEQYF.

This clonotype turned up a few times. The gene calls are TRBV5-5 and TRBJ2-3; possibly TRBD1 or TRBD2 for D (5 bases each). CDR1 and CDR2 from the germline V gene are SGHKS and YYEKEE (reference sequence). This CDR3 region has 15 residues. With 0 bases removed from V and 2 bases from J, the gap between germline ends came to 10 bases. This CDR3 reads CASSLGDRSTDTQYF. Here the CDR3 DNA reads TGTGCCAGCAGCTTGGGGGACCGATCCACAGATACGCAGTATTTT.

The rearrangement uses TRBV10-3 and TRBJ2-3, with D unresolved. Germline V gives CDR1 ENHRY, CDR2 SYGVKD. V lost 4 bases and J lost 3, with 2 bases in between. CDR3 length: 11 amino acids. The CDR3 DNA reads TGTGCCATCAGTGGGACAGATACGCAGTATTTT. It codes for CAISGTDTQYF.

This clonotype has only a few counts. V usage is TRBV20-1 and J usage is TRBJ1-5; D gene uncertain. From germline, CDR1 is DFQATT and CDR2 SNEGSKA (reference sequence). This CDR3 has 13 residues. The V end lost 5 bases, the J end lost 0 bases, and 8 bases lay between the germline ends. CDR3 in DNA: TGCAGTGCTTCCTTTGATAGCAATCAGCCCCAGCATTTT. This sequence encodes CSASFDSNQPQHF.

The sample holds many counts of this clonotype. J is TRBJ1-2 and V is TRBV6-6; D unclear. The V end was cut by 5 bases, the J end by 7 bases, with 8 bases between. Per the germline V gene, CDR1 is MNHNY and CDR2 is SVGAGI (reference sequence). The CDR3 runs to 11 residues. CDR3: CASSRLSGYTF. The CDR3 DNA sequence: TGTGCCAGCAGTCGGCTATCTGGCTACACCTTC.

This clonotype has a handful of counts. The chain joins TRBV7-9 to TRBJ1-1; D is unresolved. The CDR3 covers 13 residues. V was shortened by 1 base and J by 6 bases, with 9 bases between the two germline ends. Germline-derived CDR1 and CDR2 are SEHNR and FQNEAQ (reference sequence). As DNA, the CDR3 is TGTGCCAGCAGCTTAGGGCGGGAACCTGAAGCTTTCTTT. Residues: CASSLGREPEAFF.

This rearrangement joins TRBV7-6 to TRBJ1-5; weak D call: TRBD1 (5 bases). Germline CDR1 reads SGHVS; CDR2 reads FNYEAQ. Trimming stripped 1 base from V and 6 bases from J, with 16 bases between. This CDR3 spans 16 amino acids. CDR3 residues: CASSLGSRGRGQPQHF. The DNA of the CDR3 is TGTGCCAGCAGCTTAGGGTCTCGGGGGAGAGGTCAGCCCCAGCATTTT.

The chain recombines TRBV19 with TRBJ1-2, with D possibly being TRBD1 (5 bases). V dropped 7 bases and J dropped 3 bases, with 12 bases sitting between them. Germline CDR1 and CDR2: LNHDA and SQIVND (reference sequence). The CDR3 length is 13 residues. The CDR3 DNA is TGTGCCAGTACCCGGACATCAGACTATGGCTACACCTTC. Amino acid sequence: CASTRTSDYGYTF. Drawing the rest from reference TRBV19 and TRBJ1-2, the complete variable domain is DGGITQSPKYLFRKEGQNVTLSCEQNLNHDAMYWYRQDPGQGLRLIYYSQIVNDFQKGDIAEGYSVSREKKESFPLTVTSAQKNPTAFYLCASTRTSDYGYTFGSGTRLTVV.

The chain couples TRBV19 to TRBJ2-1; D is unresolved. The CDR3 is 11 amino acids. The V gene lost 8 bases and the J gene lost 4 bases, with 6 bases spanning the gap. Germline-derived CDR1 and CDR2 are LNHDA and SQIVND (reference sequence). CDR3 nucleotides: TGTGCCAGTCGACTGTACAATGAGCAGTTCTTC. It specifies CASRLYNEQFF.